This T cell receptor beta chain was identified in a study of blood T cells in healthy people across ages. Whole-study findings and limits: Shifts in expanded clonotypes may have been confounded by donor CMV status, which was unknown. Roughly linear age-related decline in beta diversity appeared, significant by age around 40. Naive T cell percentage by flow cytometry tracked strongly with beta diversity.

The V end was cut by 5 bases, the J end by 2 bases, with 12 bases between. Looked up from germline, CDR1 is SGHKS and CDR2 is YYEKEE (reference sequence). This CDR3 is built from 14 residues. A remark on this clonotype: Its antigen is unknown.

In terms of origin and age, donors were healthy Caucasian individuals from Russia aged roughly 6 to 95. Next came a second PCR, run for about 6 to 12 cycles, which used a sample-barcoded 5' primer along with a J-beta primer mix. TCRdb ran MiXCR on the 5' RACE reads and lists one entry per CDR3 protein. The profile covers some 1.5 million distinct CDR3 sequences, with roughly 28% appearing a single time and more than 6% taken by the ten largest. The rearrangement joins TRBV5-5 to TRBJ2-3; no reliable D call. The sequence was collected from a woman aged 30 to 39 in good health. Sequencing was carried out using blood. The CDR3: CASRVWGATDTQYF. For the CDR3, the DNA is TGTGCCAGCAGGGTGTGGGGTGCCACAGATACGCAGTATTTT.